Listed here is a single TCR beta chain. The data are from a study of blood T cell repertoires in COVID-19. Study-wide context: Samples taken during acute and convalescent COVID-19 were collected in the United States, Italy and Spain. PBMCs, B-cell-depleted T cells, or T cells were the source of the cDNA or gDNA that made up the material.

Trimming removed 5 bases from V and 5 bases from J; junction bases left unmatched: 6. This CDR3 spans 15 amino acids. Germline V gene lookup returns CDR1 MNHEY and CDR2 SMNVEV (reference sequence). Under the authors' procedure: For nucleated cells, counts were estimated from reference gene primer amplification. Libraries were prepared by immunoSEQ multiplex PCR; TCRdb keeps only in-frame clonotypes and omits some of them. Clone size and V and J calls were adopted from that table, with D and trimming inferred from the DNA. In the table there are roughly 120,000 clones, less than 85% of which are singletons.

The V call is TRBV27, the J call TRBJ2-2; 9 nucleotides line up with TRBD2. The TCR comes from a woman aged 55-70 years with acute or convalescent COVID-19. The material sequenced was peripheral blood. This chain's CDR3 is CASSRGLAGTGELFF. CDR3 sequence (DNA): TGTGCCAGCAGTAGGGGCCTAGCGGGAACCGGGGAGCTGTTTTTT.